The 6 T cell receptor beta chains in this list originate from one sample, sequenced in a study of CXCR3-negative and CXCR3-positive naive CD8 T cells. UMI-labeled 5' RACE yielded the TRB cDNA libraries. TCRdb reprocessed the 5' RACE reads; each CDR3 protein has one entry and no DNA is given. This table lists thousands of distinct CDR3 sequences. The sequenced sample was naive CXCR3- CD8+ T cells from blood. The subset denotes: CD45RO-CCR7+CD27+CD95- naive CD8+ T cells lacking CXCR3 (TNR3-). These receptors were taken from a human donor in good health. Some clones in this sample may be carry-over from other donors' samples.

The chain's CDR3 is CSVWGDNEQFF. The chain carries TRBV29-1 and TRBJ2-1; with no DNA, the TCRdb D assignment of TRBD1 cannot be verified. The CDR3 consists of 11 residues. Germline CDR1 is SQVTM and CDR2 is ANQGSEA.

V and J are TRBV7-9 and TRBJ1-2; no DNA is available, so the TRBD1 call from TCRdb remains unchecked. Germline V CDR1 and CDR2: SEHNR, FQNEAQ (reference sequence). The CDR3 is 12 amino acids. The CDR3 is CASRNDSYGYTF. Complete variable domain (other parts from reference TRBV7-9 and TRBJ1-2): DTGVSQNPRHKITKRGQNVTFRCDPISEHNRLYWYRQTLGQGPEFLTYFQNEAQLEKSRLLSDRFSAERPKGSFSTLEIQRTEQGDSAMYLCASRNDSYGYTFGSGTRLTVV.

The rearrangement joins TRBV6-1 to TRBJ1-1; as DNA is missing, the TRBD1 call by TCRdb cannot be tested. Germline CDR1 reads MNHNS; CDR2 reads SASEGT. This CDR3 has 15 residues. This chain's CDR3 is CATGTPGRTGGAAFF.

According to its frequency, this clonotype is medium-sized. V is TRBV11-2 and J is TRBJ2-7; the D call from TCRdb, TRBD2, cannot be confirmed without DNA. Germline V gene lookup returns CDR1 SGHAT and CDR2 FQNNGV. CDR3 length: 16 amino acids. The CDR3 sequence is CASSLRGLAGFNEQYF.

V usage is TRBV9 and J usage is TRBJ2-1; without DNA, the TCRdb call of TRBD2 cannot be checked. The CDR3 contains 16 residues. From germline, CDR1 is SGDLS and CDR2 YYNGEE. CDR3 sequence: CASSKLAGSSYNEQFF.

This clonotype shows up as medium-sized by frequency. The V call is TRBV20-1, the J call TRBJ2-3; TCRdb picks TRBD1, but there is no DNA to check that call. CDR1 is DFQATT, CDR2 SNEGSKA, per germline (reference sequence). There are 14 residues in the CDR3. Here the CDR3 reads CSAPWMRGTDTQYF.